Presented here are 8 T cell receptor beta chains from one specimen sequenced in a study of CD8 T cells in ankylosing spondylitis. Whole-study findings and limits: It appeared that ankylosing spondylitis blood was characterized by a TCR beta motif of under ten highly homologous variants.

No cognate antigen is known for these TCRs. Each CDR3 protein gets one entry after TCRdb re-called the 5' RACE reads with MiXCR. Among hundreds of thousands of distinct CDR3 sequences listed, around 11% were seen once. The material sequenced was blood, either unsorted or a sorted T cell fraction (not recorded which). Receptor source: a male donor with ankylosing spondylitis.

This clonotype has just a few counts. The chain couples TRBV28 to TRBJ1-3; TRBD1 matches at 10 bases. Germline V gene data show CDR1 as MDHEN and CDR2 as SYDVKM. The V segment lost 8 bases and the J segment 7 bases; nucleotides outside the gene matches: 8. CDR3 size: 14 residues. The CDR3 coding sequence is TGTGCCAGCCGCCGGGACAGGGGATGGAACACCATATATTTT. It specifies CASRRDRGWNTIYF. Variable domain in full (rest from reference TRBV28 and TRBJ1-3): DVKVTQSSRYLVKRTGEKVFLECVQDMDHENMFWYRQDPGLGLRLIYFSYDVKMKEKGDIPEGYSVSREKKERFSLILESASTNQTSMYLCASRRDRGWNTIYFGEGSWLTVV.

This clonotype was counted between two and nine times. The V and J genes are TRBV29-1 and TRBJ2-1; 9 bases line up with TRBD2. Looked up from germline, CDR1 is SQVTM and CDR2 is ANQGSEA. This CDR3 has 14 amino acids. With V trimmed by 3 bases and J by 2 bases, 2 bases remained unmatched. Written as DNA, the CDR3 is TGCAGCGTTGACGGCGGGGGGGCCTACAATGAGCAGTTCTTC. Encoded protein: CSVDGGGAYNEQFF.

The J gene is TRBJ1-2, the V gene TRBV11-2; 8 positions match TRBD1. V shed 4 bases and J 4 bases; nucleotides not matched to a gene: 11. The CDR3 is made up of 16 amino acids. The germline gives CDR1 SGHAT, CDR2 FQNNGV. The CDR3 DNA reads as TGTGCCAGCAGCTCACCGGGACAGGAGACCTTCTATGGCTACACCTTC. Translating it yields CASSSPGQETFYGYTF.

The chain has TRBV4-3 and TRBJ2-1, with a tentative D call TRBD2 (5 bases). The germline gives CDR1 LGHNA, CDR2 YSLEER. The CDR3 consists of 17 residues. V was trimmed by 1 base and J by 2 bases, leaving 15 bases between them. CDR3 in DNA: TGCGCCAGCAGCCAAGTAAGGGAGCCATGGACCTACAATGAGCAGTTCTTC. Translating it yields CASSQVREPWTYNEQFF.

J is TRBJ2-1 and V is TRBV24-1; a possible D gene is TRBD2 (5 bases). CDR1 is KGHDR, CDR2 SFDVKD, per germline. The CDR3 runs 15 residues. Trimming left V 7 bases short and J 9 bases short, with 21 bases between. The CDR3 is CATRDTGSAVSEQFF. CDR3 coding DNA: TGTGCCACCAGAGATACGGGGTCAGCGGTGTCTGAGCAGTTCTTC.

A few counts support this clonotype. The chain carries TRBV11-2 and TRBJ2-1; TRBD1 agrees at 12 bases. From germline, CDR1 is SGHAT and CDR2 FQNNGV. J gave up 6 bases and V 5 bases, and 8 bases lay outside the gene matches. CDR3 length equals 16 residues. The CDR3 nucleotides are TGTGCCAGCAGCACCCGGGGACAGGGGGCCCTCAATGAGCAGTTCTTC. Amino acids: CASSTRGQGALNEQFF.

CDR3 nucleotide sequence: TGTGCCAGCTCACAGACAGATGGAAACACCATATATTTT. Residues: CASSQTDGNTIYF. The chain has TRBV18 and TRBJ1-3; D possibly corresponds to TRBD1 (5 bases). CDR1 is KGHSH, CDR2 LQKENI, per germline. With 4 bases removed from V and 3 bases from J, the gap between germline ends came to 7 bases. The CDR3 contains 13 residues.

This clonotype was picked up a small number of times. This chain connects TRBV5-1 to TRBJ2-1; 9 bases map to TRBD2. Trimming cost V 4 bases and J 5 bases; bases outside gene matches: 4. The CDR3 sequence is 14 residues long. From germline, CDR1 is SGHRS and CDR2 YFSETQ. CDR3 region: CASSPSGINNEQFF. CDR3 nucleotide sequence: TGCGCCAGCAGCCCTAGCGGGATCAACAATGAGCAGTTCTTC.